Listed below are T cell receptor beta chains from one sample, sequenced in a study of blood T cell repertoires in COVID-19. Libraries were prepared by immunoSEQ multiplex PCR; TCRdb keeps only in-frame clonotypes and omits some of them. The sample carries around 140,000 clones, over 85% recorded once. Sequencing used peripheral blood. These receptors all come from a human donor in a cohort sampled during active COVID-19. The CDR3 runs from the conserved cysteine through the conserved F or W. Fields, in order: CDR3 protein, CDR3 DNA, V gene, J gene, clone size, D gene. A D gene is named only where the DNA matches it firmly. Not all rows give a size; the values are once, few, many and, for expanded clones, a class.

CDR3aa: CAISEQGEEPQHF
CDR3nt: TGTGCCATCAGTGAACAGGGGGAAGAGCCCCAGCATTTT
v_gene: TRBV10-3
j_gene: TRBJ1-5
abundance: .
d_gene: TRBD1

CDR3aa: CASRLTGVNTEAFF
CDR3nt: TGTGCCAGTAGACTCACAGGGGTGAACACTGAAGCTTTCTTT
v_gene: TRBV19
j_gene: TRBJ1-1
abundance: once
d_gene: TRBD1

CDR3aa: CASSFDSGYGYTF
CDR3nt: TGTGCCAGCAGCTTCGACAGTGGGTATGGCTACACCTTC
v_gene: TRBV7-9
j_gene: TRBJ1-2
abundance: .
d_gene: .

CDR3aa: CSARTGGNTEAFF
CDR3nt: TGCAGCGCCCGGACAGGGGGGAACACTGAAGCTTTCTTT
v_gene: TRBV29-1
j_gene: TRBJ1-1
abundance: .
d_gene: TRBD1

CDR3aa: CASSLASGGETQYF
CDR3nt: TGCGCCAGCAGCTTAGCTAGCGGGGGGGAGACCCAGTACTTC
v_gene: TRBV5-1
j_gene: TRBJ2-5
abundance: .
d_gene: TRBD2

CDR3aa: CASSYGGQSEAFF
CDR3nt: TGTGCCAGCAGTTACGGTGGACAGTCTGAAGCTTTCTTT
v_gene: TRBV6-5
j_gene: TRBJ1-1
abundance: .
d_gene: .

CDR3aa: CASSSNRVEAFF
CDR3nt: TGTGCCAGCAGTTCTAACAGGGTTGAAGCTTTCTTT
v_gene: TRBV6-6
j_gene: TRBJ1-1
abundance: .
d_gene: .

CDR3aa: CASSEISGVEYEQYF
CDR3nt: TGTGCCAGCAGTGAAATTAGCGGGGTGGAGTACGAGCAGTACTTC
v_gene: TRBV2
j_gene: TRBJ2-7
abundance: .
d_gene: TRBD2

CDR3aa: CASSEYTGLYEKLFF
CDR3nt: TGTGCCAGCAGTGAATATACAGGGTTATACGAAAAACTGTTTTTT
v_gene: TRBV6-1
j_gene: TRBJ1-4
abundance: .
d_gene: .

CDR3aa: CASSTGQCYNSPLHF
CDR3nt: TGTGCCAGCAGCACCGGACAGTGCTATAATTCACCCCTCCACTTT
v_gene: TRBV5-4
j_gene: TRBJ1-6
abundance: few
d_gene: .

CDR3aa: CASSLTGGFGYTF
CDR3nt: TGTGCCAGCAGTTTGACAGGGGGATTTGGCTACACCTTC
v_gene: TRBV27
j_gene: TRBJ1-2
abundance: .
d_gene: TRBD1

CDR3aa: CASSSGQENQPQHF
CDR3nt: TGTGCCAGCAGCTCCGGACAGGAGAATCAGCCCCAGCATTTT
v_gene: TRBV6-2/TRBV6-3
j_gene: TRBJ1-5
abundance: once
d_gene: TRBD1

CDR3aa: CASSIGGNNSPLHF
CDR3nt: TGTGCCAGTAGTATCGGGGGGAATAATTCACCCCTCCACTTT
v_gene: TRBV19
j_gene: TRBJ1-6
abundance: .
d_gene: .

CDR3aa: CSVEDWDSTSYNEQFF
CDR3nt: TGCAGCGTTGAAGACTGGGACAGCACATCCTACAATGAGCAGTTCTTC
v_gene: TRBV29-1
j_gene: TRBJ2-1
abundance: .
d_gene: TRBD1

CDR3aa: CAWSVPVGRVIYNEQFF
CDR3nt: TGTGCCTGGAGTGTACCGGTGGGCAGGGTAATCTACAATGAGCAGTTCTTC
v_gene: TRBV30
j_gene: TRBJ2-1
abundance: .
d_gene: .

CDR3aa: CASSQDSNQPQHF
CDR3nt: TGCGCCAGCAGCCAGGATAGCAATCAGCCCCAGCATTTT
v_gene: TRBV5-1
j_gene: TRBJ1-5
abundance: .
d_gene: .

CDR3aa: CASSQGSGNQPQHF
CDR3nt: TGTGCCAGCAGCCAAGGGTCGGGCAATCAGCCCCAGCATTTT
v_gene: TRBV3-1/TRBV3-2
j_gene: TRBJ1-5
abundance: few
d_gene: .

CDR3aa: CASRFGTGAYEQYF
CDR3nt: TGCGCCAGCAGATTCGGGACTGGGGCCTACGAGCAGTACTTC
v_gene: TRBV5-1
j_gene: TRBJ2-7
abundance: .
d_gene: .

CDR3aa: CSVAPGGLTPYNEQFF
CDR3nt: TGCAGCGTTGCGCCGGGGGGACTGACTCCCTACAATGAGCAGTTCTTC
v_gene: TRBV29-1
j_gene: TRBJ2-1
abundance: .
d_gene: TRBD2

CDR3aa: CASSPGRTGTGGGEQYF
CDR3nt: TGTGCCAGCTCACCAGGTAGAACCGGGACAGGGGGCGGCGAGCAGTACTTC
v_gene: TRBV18
j_gene: TRBJ2-7
abundance: .
d_gene: TRBD1

CDR3aa: CASSWTPGGRAEAFF
CDR3nt: TGCGCCAGCAGCTGGACGCCAGGGGGAAGGGCTGAAGCTTTCTTT
v_gene: TRBV5-1
j_gene: TRBJ1-1
abundance: .
d_gene: TRBD1

CDR3aa: CASSPGTETYEQYF
CDR3nt: TGCGCCAGCAGCCCCGGGACAGAGACCTACGAGCAGTACTTC
v_gene: TRBV5-1
j_gene: TRBJ2-7
abundance: .
d_gene: TRBD1

CDR3aa: CASSLEQMNTEAFF
CDR3nt: TGTGCCAGCAGCTTAGAACAAATGAACACTGAAGCTTTCTTT
v_gene: TRBV7-2
j_gene: TRBJ1-1
abundance: few
d_gene: .

CDR3aa: CASSSFGAGGTEAFF
CDR3nt: TGTGCCAGCAGCTCTTTTGGGGCAGGGGGGACTGAAGCTTTCTTT
v_gene: TRBV7-2
j_gene: TRBJ1-1
abundance: .
d_gene: TRBD1

CDR3aa: CASSHGTGDNEQYF
CDR3nt: TGCGCCAGCAGTCACGGGACAGGGGATAACGAGCAGTACTTC
v_gene: TRBV23-1
j_gene: TRBJ2-7
abundance: .
d_gene: TRBD1

CDR3aa: CASSRTRNSPLHF
CDR3nt: TGTGCCAGCAGCCGTACTCGGAATTCACCCCTCCACTTT
v_gene: TRBV7-8
j_gene: TRBJ1-6
abundance: .
d_gene: .

CDR3aa: CASSYVKNTEAFF
CDR3nt: TGTGCCAGCAGTTACGTAAAGAACACTGAAGCTTTCTTT
v_gene: TRBV6-5
j_gene: TRBJ1-1
abundance: .
d_gene: .

CDR3aa: CASSPIGAYQETQYF
CDR3nt: TGCGCCAGCAGCCCGATAGGGGCGTACCAAGAGACCCAGTACTTC
v_gene: TRBV5-1
j_gene: TRBJ2-5
abundance: .
d_gene: .

CDR3aa: CASSLGQGSTDTQYF
CDR3nt: TGTGCCAGCAGCTTGGGACAGGGATCCACAGATACGCAGTATTTT
v_gene: TRBV7-2
j_gene: TRBJ2-3
abundance: .
d_gene: TRBD1